One and the same sample provided the 13 T cell receptor beta chains below, sequenced in a study of CD8 T cells in Susac syndrome. The authors reverse transcribed about 0.5 to 1 ug RNA with random hexamers. One entry per CDR3 protein results from TCRdb running MiXCR on the immunoSEQ multiplex PCR reads. Of roughly 160,000 distinct CDR3 sequences listed, about 93% are singletons. The sample taken for sequencing was CD4+ T cells from PBMCs. The receptors here all came from a human donor in good health.

The chain links TRBV6-2 or TRBV6-3 to TRBJ2-5; TRBD2 matches 8 bases. The CDR3 runs to 12 residues. The germline CDR1 and CDR2 sequences are MNHEY and SVGEGT. Trimming took 7 bases from V and 5 from J; bases not matched to a gene: 3. CDR3 sequence reads: CASKRLAETQYF. DNA for the CDR3: TGTGCCAGCAAGCGACTAGCGGAGACCCAGTACTTC.

The DNA of the CDR3 is TGTGCCAGCAGTGAGGAGCGGGGAATCACAGATACGCAGTATTTT. Translating it yields CASSEERGITDTQYF. This sequence joins TRBV2 and TRBJ2-3; 7 bases are shared with TRBD2. This CDR3 has 15 residues. After removal of 3 bases from V and 2 bases from J, the junction contained 5 bases not matched to a gene. Germline values: CDR1 SNHLY, CDR2 FYNNEI.

The V and J genes are TRBV18 and TRBJ2-1; the match to TRBD1 covers 9 bases. There are 14 residues in the CDR3. CDR1 and CDR2 (germline): KGHSH, LQKENI. V lost 3 bases and J lost 9; bases outside the gene matches: 6. The CDR3 coding sequence is TGTGCCAGCTCACCCAAGACAGGGGGAACTGAGCAGTTCTTC. It yields the protein CASSPKTGGTEQFF.

The chain is built from TRBV3-1 and TRBJ2-2, with D unresolved. CDR3 length: 15 amino acids. Germline CDR1 is LGHDT and CDR2 is YNNKEL (reference sequence). The germline V and J ends were trimmed by 7 bases and 4 bases, with 16 bases remaining between them. For the CDR3, the DNA is TGTGCCAGCACCCTAAAAGGACCCTCCACCGGGGAGCTGTTTTTT. As protein: CASTLKGPSTGELFF.

The chain joins TRBV6-5 to TRBJ2-7; the D gene is possibly TRBD1 (6 bases). The germline V and J ends were trimmed by 2 bases and 6 bases, with 8 bases remaining between them. The CDR3 is made up of 12 amino acids. Germline V gives CDR1 MNHEY, CDR2 SVGAGI. The CDR3 spells CASSYDRREQYF. CDR3 coding DNA: TGTGCCAGCAGTTACGACAGGCGCGAGCAGTACTTC.

J is TRBJ2-3 and V is TRBV6-6; weak D call: TRBD1 (5 bases). The V gene lost 2 bases and the J gene lost 4 bases, with 10 bases spanning the gap. The germline V gene has CDR1 MNHNY and CDR2 SVGAGI (reference sequence). This CDR3 has 14 amino acids. CDR3 in DNA: TGTGCCAGCAGTTACGGGGCTAGGGCAGATACGCAGTATTTT. It specifies CASSYGARADTQYF.

The chain combines TRBV19 with TRBJ2-1; TRBD2 matches 12 bases. Germline assignment: CDR1 LNHDA and CDR2 SQIVND (reference sequence). The CDR3 length is 14 residues. The ends lost 11 bases at V and 4 bases at J; junction bases unmatched: 6. CDR3: CASRTSGDYNEQFF. In DNA form, the CDR3 reads TGTGCCTCTCGGACTAGCGGGGATTACAATGAGCAGTTCTTC.

This chain joins TRBV7-6 and TRBJ2-5; D is unresolved. Germline V gives CDR1 SGHVS, CDR2 FNYEAQ. The ends were cut back, 3 bases at V and 5 bases at J, with 10 bases in the middle. The CDR3 contains 13 residues. The CDR3 sequence: CASSFKDFETQYF. Written as DNA, the CDR3 is TGTGCCAGCAGCTTCAAGGATTTCGAGACCCAGTACTTC.

The chain combines TRBV12-3 or TRBV12-4 with TRBJ1-2; 7 bases agree with TRBD1. The CDR3 totals 13 residues. J lost 2 bases, V lost 5 bases, and 2 bases had no gene match. CDR3 protein: CASSTGANYGYTF. For the CDR3, the DNA is TGTGCCAGCAGTACAGGGGCAAACTATGGCTACACCTTC.

The rearrangement joins TRBV29-1 to TRBJ2-5; D may be TRBD1 (5 bases). Per the germline V gene, CDR1 is SQVTM and CDR2 is ANQGSEA. Trimming took off 4 bases at V and 5 bases at J, with 11 bases between the two ends. CDR3 size: 12 residues. CDR3 in amino acids: CSVVQGSETQYF. In DNA form, the CDR3 reads TGCAGCGTTGTGCAGGGTTCGGAGACCCAGTACTTC.

The chain uses TRBV7-8 and TRBJ2-3; 9 nucleotides agree with TRBD1. The V segment lost 8 bases and the J segment 4 bases; nucleotides outside the gene matches: 4. Per germline, CDR1 SGHVS and CDR2 FQNEAQ. This CDR3 spans 13 amino acids. This chain's CDR3 is CASRTGGADTQYF. In DNA form, the CDR3 reads TGTGCCAGCCGAACAGGGGGCGCAGATACGCAGTATTTT.

Comments on this clonotype: One end of the junction does not line up with germline, which may come from a read error. The chain is built from TRBV20-1 and TRBJ1-3; the D is unclear. This CDR3 has 15 residues. In germline, CDR1 is DFQATT, CDR2 SNEGSKA (reference sequence). This CDR3 reads CSARGGAYSGNTIYF. The CDR3 bases are TGCAGTGCCAGAGGTGGCGCATACTCTGGAAACACCATATATTTT.

The chain combines TRBV9 with TRBJ2-7; D remains unclear. The CDR3 is made up of 14 amino acids. V lost 3 bases, J lost 0 bases, and 10 bases lay in between. Germline CDR1 and CDR2: SGDLS and YYNGEE. CDR3 residues: CASSETRSSYEQYF. In DNA, the CDR3 is TGTGCCAGCAGCGAAACACGAAGCTCCTACGAGCAGTACTTC. Looking up the rest from reference TRBV9 and TRBJ2-7 gives the full variable domain: DSGVTQTPKHLITATGQRVTLRCSPRSGDLSVYWYQQSLDQGLQFLIQYYNGEERAKGNILERFSAQQFPDLHSELNLSSLELGDSALYFCASSETRSSYEQYFGPGTRLTVT.